One and the same sample provided the 6 T cell receptor beta chains below, sequenced in a study of response to subunit inactivated influenza vaccine. One entry per CDR3 protein, called by TCRdb with MiXCR from the RT-PCR reads. There are 400,000 to 650,000 distinct CDR3 sequences in the sample; about 7.2% occur only once, and over 10% lies in the top ten. Sequences were derived from PBMCs from blood, sampled approximately 25 months after vaccination. These receptor sequences come from a man aged 50 to 69 who received an inactivated influenza vaccine.

Many counts were recorded for this clonotype. The J gene is TRBJ2-3, the V gene TRBV11-2, with a possible D match to TRBD2 (6 bases). There are 16 residues in the CDR3. V dropped 2 bases and J dropped 2 bases, with 14 bases sitting between them. Germline CDR1 and CDR2: SGHAT and FQNNGV. CDR3 in amino acids: CASSLMAGGITDTQYF. For the CDR3, the DNA is TGTGCCAGCAGCTTAATGGCGGGCGGGATCACAGATACGCAGTATTTT.

This clonotype occurred many times. The genes are TRBV12-3 or TRBV12-4 and TRBJ2-1; no definite D call. The CDR3 length is 12 residues. V was clipped by 6 bases and J by 6 bases, with 9 bases between them. The CDR3 nucleotides are TGTGCCAGCAGACCTGGGGTCAATGAGCAGTTCTTC. It encodes CASRPGVNEQFF.

The chain has TRBV2 and TRBJ2-1; 8 nucleotides agree with TRBD2. Germline CDR1 and CDR2: SNHLY and FYNNEI. The length of the CDR3 is 14 residues. V gave up 2 bases and J gave up 6 bases; unmatched junction bases: 3. CDR3 nucleotide sequence: TGTGCCAGCAGTGAAACTAGCGGTCTCAATGAGCAGTTCTTC. Protein product: CASSETSGLNEQFF.

This clonotype came up once. The chain is built from TRBV3-1 and TRBJ2-7; D may match TRBD1 or TRBD2 (5 bases each). The CDR3 has 16 residues. Looked up from germline, CDR1 is LGHDT and CDR2 is YNNKEL (reference sequence). Trimming removed 2 bases from V and 6 bases from J, with 20 bases in between. The CDR3 DNA reads as TGTGCCAGCAGCCAAACCTCCGGGACCATCATGGGCGAGCAGTACTTC. Encoded protein: CASSQTSGTIMGEQYF.

The gene calls are TRBV4-3 and TRBJ1-1, with a tentative D call TRBD1 (5 bases). CDR3 length: 14 amino acids. Trimming removed 10 bases at V and 0 bases at J, with 15 bases between. CDR1 is LGHNA and CDR2 is YSLEER in the germline V gene. The CDR3 sequence: CATKSGLMNTEAFF. For the CDR3, the DNA is TGCGCCACGAAATCGGGGCTAATGAACACTGAAGCTTTCTTT.

In this sample, this clonotype turned up a few times. This chain connects TRBV19 to TRBJ1-1, with D uncertain. Trimming pared 3 bases from V and 1 base from J, leaving 9 bases between. There are 14 residues in the CDR3. Germline CDR1 reads LNHDA; CDR2 reads SQIVND (reference sequence). DNA for the CDR3: TGTGCCAGTAGTATCGGAGGGAGGAACACTGAAGCTTTCTTT. Translated, it gives CASSIGGRNTEAFF.